Listed here are 19 T cell receptor beta chains from one sample, sequenced in a study of blood T cell repertoires in COVID-19. Sequencing was performed with immunoSEQ multiplex PCR; in TCRdb, only in-frame clones are kept and a portion is missing. The sample lists roughly 180,000 clones; roughly 85% were seen once. The source material was peripheral blood. The receptors were gathered from a woman aged 80 or older with active or convalescent COVID-19.

V is TRBV15 and J is TRBJ2-7, with D possibly matching TRBD1 (6 bases). Looked up from germline, CDR1 is LNHNV and CDR2 is YYDKDF (reference sequence). The length of the CDR3 is 16 residues. Trimming took 2 bases from V and 0 from J, leaving 14 bases between them. For the CDR3, the DNA is TGTGCCACCAGCAGACCTAATACAGGGAGCTCCTACGAGCAGTACTTC. Residues: CATSRPNTGSSYEQYF.

This clone showed up many times. V usage is TRBV6-5 and J usage is TRBJ2-3, with 12 positions matching TRBD1. Unmatched junction bases numbered 1, after V lost 6 bases and J lost 0 bases. CDR1 MNHEY and CDR2 SVGAGI come from the germline V gene. The CDR3 loop spans 15 amino acids. The CDR3: CASRGQGASTDTQYF. CDR3 coding DNA: TGTGCCAGCAGGGGACAGGGGGCAAGCACAGATACGCAGTATTTT.

This chain links TRBV11-3 with TRBJ1-1; D is unclear. Germline-derived CDR1 and CDR2 are SGHNT and YENEEA. This CDR3 has 13 residues. V lost 2 bases and J lost 6, with 10 bases in between. This CDR3 is CASSLRAGAEAFF. CDR3 bases: TGTGCCAGCAGCTTAAGGGCGGGCGCTGAAGCTTTCTTT.

This clone was counted a single time. The chain links TRBV24-1 to TRBJ2-7; 7 bases match TRBD1. Germline V gene lookup returns CDR1 KGHDR and CDR2 SFDVKD. CDR3 size: 18 residues. V shed 2 bases and J 9 bases; nucleotides not matched to a gene: 21. CDR3 residues: CATSDSYRDSWGYFVQYF. Written as DNA, the CDR3 is TGTGCCACCAGTGATTCATACCGGGACAGTTGGGGCTATTTTGTGCAGTACTTC.

This chain joins TRBV28 and TRBJ1-1; maybe TRBD1 (5 bases). The CDR3 runs 17 residues. CDR1 MDHEN and CDR2 SYDVKM come from the germline V gene. V gave up 2 bases and J gave up 1 base, with 17 bases separating them. CDR3 protein: CASSLPGRVAQNTEAFF. In nucleotides, the CDR3 is TGTGCCAGCAGTTTACCAGGCAGGGTTGCCCAGAACACTGAAGCTTTCTTT.

V gene TRBV27 combines with J gene TRBJ1-5; D unresolved. Germline V gene sequence: CDR1 MNHEY, CDR2 SMNVEV (reference sequence). The CDR3 is made up of 15 amino acids. Trimming shortened V by 11 bases and J by 7 bases, and 24 bases separated the two germline ends. The CDR3, as DNA: TGTGCCGGGGATAAACGAGGGAGAGAGTGCCAGCCCCAGCATTTT. Its translation is CAGDKRGRECQPQHF.

The chain recombines TRBV5-1 with TRBJ1-4; 9 bases are a match to TRBD1. The CDR3 consists of 14 residues. Germline CDR1 reads SGHRS; CDR2 reads YFSETQ. V trimming: 4 bases; J trimming: 8 bases; junction bases outside the gene matches: 6. This chain's CDR3 is CASSGQGFGEKLFF. DNA of the CDR3: TGCGCCAGCAGCGGACAGGGGTTTGGAGAAAAACTGTTTTTT.

The V call is TRBV3-1 (or the pseudogene TRBV3-2), the J call TRBJ1-5, with D possibly TRBD1 on 6 matching bases. In germline, CDR1 is LGHDT, CDR2 YNNKEL (reference sequence). This CDR3 has 15 residues. Trimming left V 3 bases short and J 5 bases short, with 14 bases between. The CDR3, as DNA: TGTGCCAGCAGCCATGGACAGAAGCAGTATCAGCCCCAGCATTTT. It specifies CASSHGQKQYQPQHF.

The chain combines TRBV5-4 with TRBJ1-2, with TRBD1 matching over 7 bases. The junction had 16 bases not matched to a gene; V was cut back by 3 bases and J by 5 bases. Germline-derived CDR1 and CDR2 are SGHNT and YYREEE (reference sequence). The length of the CDR3 is 17 residues. The CDR3 loop reads CASSSVSDRMFTYGYTF. In DNA, the CDR3 is TGTGCCAGCAGCTCTGTTTCGGACAGGATGTTCACTTATGGCTACACCTTC.

The V and J genes are TRBV11-3 and TRBJ2-7; the D gene is possibly TRBD2 (6 bases). CDR3 size: 15 residues. Germline assignment: CDR1 SGHNT and CDR2 YENEEA. V lost 5 bases to trimming and J lost 1 base, with 15 bases between them. The DNA for the CDR3 is TGTGCCAGCAGCCCGCGAGGAGGGACTTCCTACGAGCAGTACTTC. Amino acid sequence: CASSPRGGTSYEQYF.

V is TRBV5-6 and J is TRBJ1-4; no clear D gene. The CDR3 covers 14 residues. CDR1 is SGHDT, CDR2 YYEEEE, per germline. The V gene lost 3 bases and the J gene lost 7 bases, with 13 bases spanning the gap. CDR3 nucleotide sequence: TGTGCCAGCAGCTCTCTACATCGGGGTGAAAAACTGTTTTTT. Protein: CASSSLHRGEKLFF.

The chain recombines TRBV5-1 with TRBJ1-1, with 7 bases lining up with TRBD1. From germline, CDR1 is SGHRS and CDR2 YFSETQ. The CDR3 covers 17 residues. V dropped 3 bases and J dropped 3; count of bases not matched to a gene: 14. The CDR3 loop is CASSWAFAGRGDTEAFF. The CDR3 DNA reads as TGCGCCAGCAGCTGGGCCTTTGCGGGCAGGGGGGACACTGAAGCTTTCTTT.

This clone was detected many times. The chain uses TRBV10-3 and TRBJ2-7; D ambiguous. With 2 bases removed from V and 7 bases from J, the gap between germline ends came to 9 bases. The germline V gene has CDR1 ENHRY and CDR2 SYGVKD. The CDR3 is 12 amino acids. The CDR3 loop is CAISEPLQEQYF. The CDR3 bases are TGTGCCATCAGTGAGCCGCTTCAGGAGCAGTACTTC.

The rearrangement uses TRBV10-1 and TRBJ2-1; D might be TRBD1 (6 bases). Per germline, CDR1 WNHNN and CDR2 SYGVQD (reference sequence). CDR3 length: 15 residues. V lost 5 bases and J lost 0, with 11 bases in between. CDR3 coding DNA: TGCGCCAGCAGTCGCACAGGGAGCTCCTACAATGAGCAGTTCTTC. Encoded protein: CASSRTGSSYNEQFF.

This clone has more than one count but fewer than ten. The genes are TRBV3-1 (or the pseudogene TRBV3-2) and TRBJ2-7; TRBD1 matches at 8 bases. Trimming at V came to 0 bases and at J to 3 bases, leaving 1 base not matched to a gene. The CDR3 totals 14 residues. Looked up from germline, CDR1 is LGHDT and CDR2 is YNNKEL (reference sequence). CDR3 coding DNA: TGTGCCAGCAGCCAAGATGACAGGGGCTACGAGCAGTACTTC. As protein: CASSQDDRGYEQYF.

The chain joins TRBV9 to TRBJ2-1; 10 bases are shared with TRBD2. Germline loops: CDR1 SGDLS, CDR2 YYNGEE. V was pared by 0 bases and J by 9 bases, with 9 bases of the junction left unmatched. This CDR3 is built from 16 residues. The CDR3 sequence is CASSVAPSGRAIEQFF. In DNA, the CDR3 is TGTGCCAGCAGCGTAGCTCCCAGCGGGAGGGCCATTGAGCAGTTCTTC.

The V gene is TRBV11-3, the J gene TRBJ2-1; D may be TRBD2 (8 bases). V was trimmed by 5 bases and J by 7 bases, leaving 21 bases between them. The CDR3 length is 16 residues. CDR1 is SGHNT, CDR2 YENEEA, per germline. CDR3 residues: CASSRGGTVNFNEQFF. The DNA for the CDR3 is TGTGCCAGCAGCCGGGGGGGGACAGTTAATTTTAATGAGCAGTTCTTC.

The rearrangement uses TRBV5-1 and TRBJ1-4; perhaps TRBD1 as D (5 bases). This CDR3 region has 16 residues. Trimming stripped 0 bases from V and 10 bases from J, with 19 bases between. The germline gives CDR1 SGHRS, CDR2 YFSETQ. The CDR3 DNA reads as TGCGCCAGCAGCTTGGGGGAAGGGACGGGGGACCGAAAACTGTTTTTT. Translated, it gives CASSLGEGTGDRKLFF. The full variable domain, rest sourced from reference TRBV5-1 and TRBJ1-4, is KAGVTQTPRYLIKTRGQQVTLSCSPISGHRSVSWYQQTPGQGLQFLFEYFSETQRNKGNFPGRFSGRQFSNSRSEMNVSTLELGDSALYLCASSLGEGTGDRKLFFGSGTQLSVL.

The J gene is TRBJ1-2, the V gene TRBV5-1; tentative D call: TRBD1 (6 bases). CDR3 length equals 14 residues. Per germline, CDR1 SGHRS and CDR2 YFSETQ. Trimming removed 3 bases at V and 4 bases at J, with 13 bases between. CDR3 loop: CASSSRGSGYGYTF. The CDR3 DNA sequence: TGCGCCAGCAGCTCCAGGGGCAGTGGCTATGGCTACACCTTC. Variable domain in full (rest from reference TRBV5-1 and TRBJ1-2): KAGVTQTPRYLIKTRGQQVTLSCSPISGHRSVSWYQQTPGQGLQFLFEYFSETQRNKGNFPGRFSGRQFSNSRSEMNVSTLELGDSALYLCASSSRGSGYGYTFGSGTRLTVV.